This TCR beta chain was sequenced in a study of vaccination and CD4 T cells after COVID-19. There are a few counts of this clonotype. The antigen remains unidentified. General study points: Among those convalescent, a median around 86% of reactive clones emerged solely post-vaccination.

Treatment denoted: approximately 10-day PBMC culture with coronavirus spike peptide pools or control peptides (ViraFEST assay). TCR sequencing followed the expansion of antigen-specific T cells with peptide pools in ViraFEST. At days 3 and 7, half the medium was exchanged for fresh IL-2 medium. Sequencing of DNA taken from cultured CD4+ T cells relied on the Oncomine TCR Beta short-read assay. Genomic DNA was taken out of cultured CD4+ T cells by extraction. TCRdb recomputed calls from the PCR reads with MiXCR, one row per CDR3 protein. The sample includes roughly 15,000 distinct CDR3 sequences, roughly 28% of them seen just once. What was sequenced was cultured CD4+ T cells from blood. This clonotype was obtained from a human donor with COVID-19.

CDR3 region: CASSGGGNHQETQYF. The DNA for the CDR3 is TGCGCCAGCAGCGGAGGCGGGAACCACCAAGAGACCCAGTACTTC. The chain has TRBV5-1 and TRBJ2-5, with TRBD2 as a possible D gene (6 bases). V was cut by 4 bases and J by 0 bases, with 13 bases left in between. CDR3 size: 15 residues. Looked up from germline, CDR1 is SGHRS and CDR2 is YFSETQ.